The present entry profiles one T cell receptor (beta chain) with its context. This entry belongs to a study of blood T cell repertoires in COVID-19. Whole-study context: Material from acute and convalescent COVID-19 was sourced from the United States, Italy and Spain. The cDNA or gDNA used as material had been derived from T cells, B-cell-depleted T cells, or PBMCs.

Germline CDR1 is SGHAT and CDR2 is FQNNGV. This CDR3 is 13 amino acids long. V was clipped by 5 bases and J by 2 bases, with 7 bases between them. Everyone who took part was roughly 18 to 89 years old, and they came from some 23 US areas. Allocation to cohorts depended on clinical history reported by the participants. The assay was immunoSEQ multiplex PCR, and TCRdb's table has in-frame clones only and misses some. The table records 140,000 or so clones, 87% of them present only once. The sample was PBMCs or T cells enriched from blood (not recorded which). The gene calls are TRBV11-2 and TRBJ1-3, with unresolved D. The sequence was collected from a man aged 60-69 years who had recovered from COVID-19. The DNA for the CDR3 is TGTGCCAGCAGCCGTCCCCCTGGAAACACCATATATTTT. Translated, it gives CASSRPPGNTIYF.